This TCR beta chain is from a study of CD8+ T cells in alopecia areata. Overall study findings and caveats: TCR sharing across patients was less clear than in mice, possibly HLA-related.

Investigators isolated RNA and reverse transcribed it into cDNA to act as the sequencing template. Sequenced by immunoSEQ multiplex PCR; TCRdb stores in-frame clones only, minus some. The sample gives more than 150,000 clones, 50% to 75% of which show up once; under 15% is in the top ten. Notes on this clone: As yet, its antigen is unknown.

From germline, CDR1 is SQVTM and CDR2 ANQGSEA. This CDR3 is 11 amino acids long. With 7 bases removed from V and 6 bases from J, the gap between germline ends came to 9 bases. This receptor was taken from a human donor with alopecia areata. V is TRBV29-1 and J is TRBJ2-2; unclear D gene. The material was CD4+ T cells sorted from blood, obtained at week 0. The CDR3 protein is CSAGISGELFF. CDR3 DNA sequence: TGCAGCGCTGGGATCTCCGGGGAGCTGTTTTTT.